This is a list of T cell receptor beta chains from one sample in a study of T-cell reconstitution after alpha-beta-depleted transplantation in children. One entry per CDR3 protein results from TCRdb running MiXCR on the PCR reads. The sample has hundreds of thousands of distinct CDR3 sequences, roughly 16% seen once. The starting material was PBMCs, mostly from graft donor cells, obtained 360 days after TCRalphabeta/CD19-depleted stem cell transplant. These receptors all stem from a boy under three years old who had a stem cell transplant for Wiskott-Aldrich syndrome, so the T cells may come from the graft donor. Each CDR3 is given with its conserved first and last residue. Fields, in order: clone size, V gene, J gene, D gene, CDR3 protein, CDR3 DNA. A D gene is named only where the DNA matches it firmly. Size tells how often a clone was seen (once, few, many) or the class of an expanded clone, and some rows leave it out.

>-|TRBV7-6|TRBJ2-2|-
CASSLQASERYTGELFF
TGTGCCAGCAGCTTACAGGCTAGCGAGCGGTACACCGGGGAGCTGTTTTTT
>few|TRBV20-1|TRBJ2-7|TRBD2
CSARKGLADYEQYF
TGCAGTGCTAGAAAGGGACTAGCGGACTACGAGCAGTACTTC
>-|TRBV12-3/TRBV12-4|TRBJ2-3|-
CASSLVSARTDTQYF
TGTGCCAGCAGTTTAGTGTCAGCCCGCACAGATACGCAGTATTTT
>many|TRBV20-1|TRBJ2-1|TRBD2
CSAHGRLAGGPNYNEQFF
TGCAGTGCTCATGGGCGGCTAGCGGGGGGGCCCAATTACAATGAGCAGTTCTTC
>many|TRBV12-3/TRBV12-4|TRBJ2-1|-
CASSSGRNNEQFF
TGTGCCAGCAGTTCGGGGCGGAACAATGAGCAGTTCTTC
>-|TRBV2|TRBJ1-6|-
CASSVQGGNSPLHF
TGTGCCAGCAGTGTCCAGGGTGGGAATTCACCCCTCCACTTT
>-|TRBV28|TRBJ2-1|TRBD1
CASSLGPGQYIDEQFF
TGTGCCAGCAGTTTGGGTCCGGGACAGTATATCGATGAGCAGTTCTTC
>few|TRBV6-1|TRBJ1-4|TRBD1
CASSETGSLPEKLFF
TGTGCCAGCAGTGAGACAGGGAGTCTACCTGAAAAACTGTTTTTT
>-|TRBV4-1|TRBJ1-1|TRBD1
CASSRTGTGTEAFF
TGCGCCAGCAGCCGCACAGGGACAGGCACTGAAGCTTTCTTT
>few|TRBV18|TRBJ2-5|-
CASSLSPRRGETQYF
TGTGCCAGCTCGCTGAGTCCCCGACGGGGAGAGACCCAGTACTTC
>many|TRBV7-9|TRBJ1-1|-
CASSWANTEAFF
TGTGCCAGCAGCTGGGCGAACACTGAAGCTTTCTTT
>few|TRBV5-6|TRBJ2-5|-
CASSFGRTHGETQYF
TGTGCCAGCAGCTTTGGCAGAACCCACGGGGAGACCCAGTACTTC
>many|TRBV12-3/TRBV12-4|TRBJ2-3|TRBD1
CASRPNRGSTDTQYF
TGTGCCAGCAGACCGAACAGGGGTAGCACAGATACGCAGTATTTT
>few|TRBV7-2|TRBJ2-3|TRBD2
CASSLASGGPTHTYTQYF
TGTGCCAGCAGCTTAGCTAGCGGGGGTCCCACACACACTTATACGCAGTATTTT
>few|TRBV6-1|TRBJ2-4|TRBD1
CASSITGDRVAKNIQYF
TGTGCCAGCAGTATTACCGGGGACAGGGTGGCCAAAAACATTCAGTACTTC
>few|TRBV5-6|TRBJ2-4|-
CASSFSGLINIQYF
TGTGCCAGCAGCTTTTCAGGGTTAATAAACATTCAGTACTTC
>-|TRBV10-3|TRBJ2-1|-
CAISDQGRDNEQFF
TGTGCCATCAGTGACCAGGGTAGGGACAATGAGCAGTTCTTC
>-|TRBV10-3|TRBJ2-3|TRBD2
CAIKGGGASTDTQYF
TGTGCCATCAAGGGCGGGGGGGCCTCCACAGATACGCAGTATTTT
>few|TRBV5-1|TRBJ2-7|-
CASSPEASSPYEQYF
TGCGCCAGCAGCCCCGAGGCCTCCTCGCCTTACGAGCAGTACTTC
>-|TRBV7-9|TRBJ2-7|-
CASSLEGISYEQYF
TGTGCCAGCTCCCTCGAGGGTATCTCCTACGAGCAGTACTTC
>few|TRBV20-1|TRBJ1-1|-
CSATDSWNTEAFF
TGCAGTGCTACGGACAGCTGGAACACTGAAGCTTTCTTT
>few|TRBV12-3/TRBV12-4|TRBJ2-1|TRBD2
CASSFSSGDYNEQFF
TGTGCCAGCAGTTTCTCTAGCGGGGACTACAATGAGCAGTTCTTC
>-|TRBV7-2|TRBJ1-5|-
CASSLGGTNQPQHF
TGTGCCAGCAGCTTAGGGGGTACCAATCAGCCCCAGCATTTT
>few|TRBV10-3|TRBJ2-2|-
CATRSQVRGELFF
TGTGCCACCAGGAGCCAGGTCCGGGGGGAGCTGTTTTTT
>-|TRBV10-3|TRBJ2-7|TRBD2
CAIRVAGGPDEQYF
TGTGCCATCAGGGTGGCGGGAGGGCCGGACGAGCAGTACTTC
>-|TRBV2|TRBJ1-5|-
CASSDRAGDQPQHF
TGTGCCAGCAGTGACCGGGCAGGGGATCAGCCCCAGCATTTT
>-|TRBV20-1|TRBJ2-1|TRBD2
CSARVLAGGPGSGKWVNEQFF
TGCAGTGCTAGAGTTCTAGCGGGAGGGCCGGGAAGTGGAAAGTGGGTCAATGAGCAGTTCTTC
>few|TRBV7-2|TRBJ2-3|-
CASSLRLTLGTNTQYF
TGTGCCAGCAGCTTGCGACTCACGCTCGGTACGAATACGCAGTATTTT
>-|TRBV7-6|TRBJ1-1|-
CASSLDTFTEAFF
TGTGCCAGCAGCTTAGACACGTTCACTGAAGCTTTCTTT
>many|TRBV5-1|TRBJ2-3|-
CASSLGVPTDTQYF
TGCGCCAGCAGCTTGGGAGTCCCCACAGATACGCAGTATTTT
>-|TRBV7-6|TRBJ1-2|TRBD1
CASSVHPDRAAYGYTF
TGTGCCAGCAGCGTACACCCGGACAGGGCGGCCTATGGCTACACCTTC
>-|TRBV6-2/TRBV6-3|TRBJ2-7|-
CASSYRSVLLPYEQYF
TGTGCCAGCAGTTACCGCAGCGTACTTTTACCCTACGAGCAGTACTTC
>-|TRBV7-9|TRBJ2-7|-
CASSLVPPGDYEQYF
TGTGCCAGCAGCTTAGTACCCCCGGGAGACTACGAGCAGTACTTC
>few|TRBV7-9|TRBJ2-4|TRBD2
CASSGLANNIQYF
TGTGCCAGCAGTGGACTAGCGAACAACATTCAGTACTTC
>-|TRBV7-2|TRBJ2-5|-
CASSTGPHQETQYF
TGTGCCAGCAGCACGGGCCCTCACCAAGAGACCCAGTACTTC
>-|TRBV5-6|TRBJ2-1|TRBD1
CASSLLVGQGPNEHFF
TGTGCCAGCAGCTTGCTTGTGGGACAGGGACCCAATGAGCATTTCTTC
>-|TRBV20-1|TRBJ2-7|-
CSATWGAAYEQYF
TGCAGTGCTACGTGGGGCGCAGCCTACGAGCAGTACTTC
>few|TRBV28|TRBJ2-5|-
CASSPREGTQYF
TGTGCCAGCAGTCCCCGAGAGGGGACCCAGTACTTC
>-|TRBV20-1|TRBJ2-3|-
CSVISPIGSTDTQYF
TGCAGTGTTATTTCACCGATCGGGAGCACAGATACGCAGTATTTT
>few|TRBV9|TRBJ2-4|TRBD2
CASSEGLAGGPTKNIQYF
TGTGCCAGCAGCGAGGGACTAGCGGGAGGGCCTACAAAAAACATTCAGTACTTC
>few|TRBV24-1|TRBJ2-1|TRBD2
CATSDVAGISYNEQFF
TGTGCCACCAGTGACGTAGCGGGTATCTCCTACAATGAGCAGTTCTTC
>few|TRBV5-1|TRBJ2-3|-
CASSPPTEDTQYF
TGCGCCAGCAGCCCGCCGACCGAAGATACGCAGTATTTT
>-|TRBV12-3/TRBV12-4|TRBJ2-6|TRBD1
CASSLWQGATGANVLTF
TGTGCCAGCAGTTTGTGGCAGGGGGCCACTGGGGCCAACGTCCTGACTTTC
>few|TRBV4-1|TRBJ1-1|TRBD1
CASSQPTGRKGENTEAFF
TGCGCCAGCAGCCAACCGACAGGGAGAAAAGGGGAGAACACTGAAGCTTTCTTT